The 16 T cell receptor beta chains in this list originate from one sample, sequenced in a study of spatial heterogeneity in lung cancer. The time point: sample taken at primary tumor resection. The input material, whole RNA from tumor, nontumor lung or frozen PBMC, was sequenced unsorted. From the 5' RACE reads, TCRdb called clonotypes with MiXCR, one entry per CDR3 protein. The top ten hold about two fifths of the sample, which has some 100,000 distinct CDR3 sequences, about 12% seen once. The specimen was PBMCs, collected at surgery. These receptors all stem from a male donor with early-stage non-small cell lung cancer.

J is TRBJ1-1 and V is TRBV9; the D gene is possibly TRBD1 (5 bases). The V gene lost 6 bases and the J gene lost 2 bases, with 17 bases spanning the gap. The CDR3 extends over 15 amino acids. The germline V gene has CDR1 SGDLS and CDR2 YYNGEE. This CDR3 reads CASNQGERGNTEAFF. The CDR3 nucleotides are TGTGCCAGCAACCAGGGAGAAAGGGGCAACACTGAAGCTTTCTTT.

The chain uses TRBV9 and TRBJ1-6; 8 bases are a match to TRBD1. The CDR3 runs to 15 residues. Germline V gene data show CDR1 as SGDLS and CDR2 as YYNGEE. V trimming: 4 bases; J trimming: 7 bases; junction bases outside the gene matches: 7. The CDR3 DNA follows: TGTGCCAGCAGCCCCAGGACAGGGTCGAATTCACCCCTCCACTTT. Translated: CASSPRTGSNSPLHF. Full variable domain (rest looked up from reference TRBV9 and TRBJ1-6): DSGVTQTPKHLITATGQRVTLRCSPRSGDLSVYWYQQSLDQGLQFLIQYYNGEERAKGNILERFSAQQFPDLHSELNLSSLELGDSALYFCASSPRTGSNSPLHFGNGTRLTVT.

The chain is built from TRBV3-1 and TRBJ1-1; D call uncertain. Looked up from germline, CDR1 is LGHDT and CDR2 is YNNKEL (reference sequence). The germline V and J ends were trimmed by 2 bases and 2 bases, with 6 bases remaining between them. This CDR3 region has 13 residues. The CDR3 loop reads CASSQQLNTEAFF. The CDR3 region has the DNA TGTGCCAGCAGCCAACAACTAAACACTGAAGCTTTCTTT.

This clonotype turned up a few times. The chain carries TRBV11-2 and TRBJ2-2, with D perhaps being TRBD1 or TRBD2 (5 bases each). V was trimmed by 4 bases and J by 5 bases, leaving 17 bases between them. This CDR3 region has 16 residues. Germline loops: CDR1 SGHAT, CDR2 FQNNGV. CDR3 nucleotide sequence: TGTGCCAGCAGCTCAACCTCCGGGACGCGTACCGGGGAGCTGTTTTTT. Translating gives CASSSTSGTRTGELFF.

This clonotype came up a few times. This chain joins TRBV29-1 and TRBJ2-5; no reliable D call. V was trimmed by 3 bases and J by 5 bases, leaving 16 bases between them. Germline values: CDR1 SQVTM, CDR2 ANQGSEA. The CDR3 sequence is 14 residues long. Here the CDR3 DNA reads TGCAGCGTTGATCCTGGGAACTTAGGGGAGACCCAGTACTTC. This codes for CSVDPGNLGETQYF.

This clonotype was seen more than once but under ten times. CDR3 residues: CSVPHYGYTF. The CDR3, as DNA: TGCAGTGTCCCCCACTATGGCTACACCTTC. V gene TRBV20-1 combines with J gene TRBJ1-2; D ambiguous. Between the trimmed V and J ends, which lost 7 bases and 3 bases, there was a span of 6 bases. Germline lookup yields CDR1 DFQATT and CDR2 SNEGSKA (reference sequence). The CDR3 has 10 residues.

This clonotype was seen ten or more times. The chain carries TRBV6-2 or TRBV6-3 and TRBJ1-2; D gene uncertain. V was cut by 5 bases and J by 4 bases, with 8 bases left in between. The germline gives CDR1 MNHEY, CDR2 SVGEGT. The CDR3 runs 12 residues. Here the CDR3 DNA reads TGTGCCAGCAGTGAGGGTTCCTATGGCTACACCTTC. It is translated as CASSEGSYGYTF.

This clonotype was recorded many times. The V call is TRBV6-5, the J call TRBJ2-3, with a tentative D call TRBD2 (7 bases). V dropped 0 bases and J dropped 2 bases, with 18 bases sitting between them. The V gene's germline CDR1 is MNHEY and CDR2 SVGAGI. The CDR3 length is 18 residues. The CDR3 here is CASSYSSGGLSFTDTQYF. CDR3 nucleotides: TGTGCCAGCAGTTACTCCTCCGGGGGGCTATCTTTCACAGATACGCAGTATTTT.

The V call is TRBV13, the J call TRBJ2-7, with D perhaps TRBD2 (6 bases). CDR1 PRHDT and CDR2 FYEKMQ come from the germline V gene (reference sequence). The CDR3 has 15 amino acids. The V gene lost 3 bases and the J gene lost 2 bases, with 14 bases spanning the gap. CDR3 residues: CASSFRSLAPYEQYF. CDR3 nucleotide sequence: TGTGCCAGCAGCTTTAGGAGCCTAGCGCCCTACGAGCAGTACTTC.

The chain links TRBV3-1 to TRBJ2-7; D is undetermined. V shed 5 bases and J shed 3 bases, with 14 bases lying between them. Germline loops: CDR1 LGHDT, CDR2 YNNKEL (reference sequence). CDR3 length equals 14 residues. The CDR3 sequence: CASSFMTENYEQYF. The CDR3 DNA sequence: TGTGCCAGCAGCTTTATGACGGAGAACTACGAGCAGTACTTC.

In its sample, this clonotype was seen a few times. The V gene is TRBV7-9, the J gene TRBJ2-4; no definite D call. V was shortened by 2 bases and J by 0 bases, with 11 bases between the two germline ends. This CDR3 has 16 residues. CDR1 is SEHNR, CDR2 FQNEAQ, per germline (reference sequence). CDR3 bases: TGTGCCAGCAGCTTATCCAGCGACCTAGCCAAAAACATTCAGTACTTC. This codes for CASSLSSDLAKNIQYF.

This clonotype has a handful of counts. The chain uses TRBV3-1 and TRBJ2-5; 7 bases map to TRBD2. Germline V gives CDR1 LGHDT, CDR2 YNNKEL (reference sequence). This CDR3 region has 18 residues. The J segment lost 3 bases and the V segment lost 0 bases, leaving 13 bases of the junction unmatched. Written as DNA, the CDR3 is TGTGCCAGCAGCCAAGAGTACCCCGAGCGCGGGGGTAAAGAGACCCAGTACTTC. Translating it yields CASSQEYPERGGKETQYF.

This clonotype was detected ten times or more. CDR3 DNA: TGTGCCAGCAGCGCAGGGGGGAACATTCAGTACTTC. Amino acids: CASSAGGNIQYF. J is TRBJ2-4 and V is TRBV7-2; D might be TRBD1 (7 bases). The V and J ends lost 5 bases and 7 bases respectively, with 9 bases between them. Germline CDR1 is SGHTA and CDR2 is FQGNSA. The CDR3 sequence is 12 residues long.

On this clonotype: Being one base from a much bigger clone, this may be a read error. This chain joins TRBV5-1 and TRBJ1-1; 10 nucleotides agree with TRBD1. Per germline, CDR1 SGHRS and CDR2 YFSETQ. The CDR3 extends over 14 amino acids. Here the CDR3 reads CTSSLGDRGTEAFF. CDR3 coding DNA: TGCACCAGCAGCTTGGGGGACAGGGGCACTGAAGCTTTCTTT.

This chain joins TRBV28 and TRBJ2-4; 8 bases are a match to TRBD2. CDR1 and CDR2 (germline): MDHEN, SYDVKM. The CDR3 extends over 16 amino acids. V shed 8 bases and J 1 base; nucleotides not matched to a gene: 10. The CDR3 bases are TGTGCCAGCCCGGGGGGGCAAAAGATCGCCAAAAACATTCAGTACTTC. Translating gives CASPGGQKIAKNIQYF.

This clonotype was observed a few times. This chain uses TRBV5-1 with TRBJ1-4; 11 bases match TRBD1. The CDR3 length is 16 residues. Germline-derived CDR1 and CDR2 are SGHRS and YFSETQ. Unmatched junction bases numbered 10, after V lost 4 bases and J lost 8 bases. CDR3 amino acids: CASSLRTGGGLEKLFF. DNA for the CDR3: TGCGCCAGCAGCCTCCGGACAGGGGGCGGATTGGAAAAACTGTTTTTT.